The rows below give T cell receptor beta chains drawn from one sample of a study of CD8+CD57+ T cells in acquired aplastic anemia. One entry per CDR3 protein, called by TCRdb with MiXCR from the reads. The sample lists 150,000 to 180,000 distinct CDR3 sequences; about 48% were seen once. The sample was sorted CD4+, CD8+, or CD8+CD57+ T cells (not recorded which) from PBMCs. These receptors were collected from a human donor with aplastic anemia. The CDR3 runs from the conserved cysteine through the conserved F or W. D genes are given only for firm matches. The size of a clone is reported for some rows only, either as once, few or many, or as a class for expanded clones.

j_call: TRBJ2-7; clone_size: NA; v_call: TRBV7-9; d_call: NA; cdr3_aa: CASSAGSEQYF; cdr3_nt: TGTGCCAGCAGTGCAGGGTCTGAGCAGTACTTC
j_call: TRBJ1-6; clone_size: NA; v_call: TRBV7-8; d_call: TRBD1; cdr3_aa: CASSQGSTGSGSPLHF; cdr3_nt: TGTGCCAGCAGCCAAGGTTCGACAGGGAGCGGTTCACCCCTCCACTTT
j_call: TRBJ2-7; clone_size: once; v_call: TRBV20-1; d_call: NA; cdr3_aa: CSASDSRRREPYEQYF; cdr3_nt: TGCAGTGCTTCCGACTCCAGAAGAAGGGAACCCTACGAGCAGTACTTC
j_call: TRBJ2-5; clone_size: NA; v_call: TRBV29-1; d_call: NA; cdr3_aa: CSVDGGQETQYF; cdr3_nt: TGCAGCGTTGATGGGGGGCAGGAGACCCAGTACTTC
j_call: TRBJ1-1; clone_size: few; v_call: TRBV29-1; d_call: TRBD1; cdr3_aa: CSVGGQGASVAEAFF; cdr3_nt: TGCAGCGTGGGGGGACAGGGGGCTAGTGTCGCTGAAGCTTTCTTT
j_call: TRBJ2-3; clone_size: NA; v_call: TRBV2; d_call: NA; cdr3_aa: CASILGGGASDTQYF; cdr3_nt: TGTGCCAGCATATTGGGGGGGGGCGCATCGGATACGCAGTATTTT
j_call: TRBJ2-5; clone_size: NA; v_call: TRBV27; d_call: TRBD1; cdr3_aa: CASSLYRGQETQYF; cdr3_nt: TGTGCCAGCAGTTTGTACAGGGGCCAAGAGACCCAGTACTTC
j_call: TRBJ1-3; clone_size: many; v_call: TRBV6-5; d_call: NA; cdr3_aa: CASSSTPSGNTIYF; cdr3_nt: TGTGCCAGCAGTTCCACCCCTTCTGGAAACACCATATATTTT
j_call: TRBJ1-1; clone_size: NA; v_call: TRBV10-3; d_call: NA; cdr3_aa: CAISDGNTEAFF; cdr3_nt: TGTGCCATCAGTGACGGGAACACTGAAGCTTTCTTT
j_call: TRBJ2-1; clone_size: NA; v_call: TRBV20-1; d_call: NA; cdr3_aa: CSARESRGHNEQFF; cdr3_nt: TGCAGTGCTAGAGAAAGCAGGGGCCACAATGAGCAGTTCTTC
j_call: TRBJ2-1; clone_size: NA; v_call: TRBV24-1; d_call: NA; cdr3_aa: CATSDSHAGRLDEQFF; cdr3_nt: TGTGCCACCAGTGATTCTCACGCGGGAAGGCTTGATGAGCAGTTCTTC
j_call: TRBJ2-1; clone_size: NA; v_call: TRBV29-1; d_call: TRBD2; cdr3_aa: CSSEAGGHNEQFF; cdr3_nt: TGCAGCAGTGAAGCGGGGGGGCACAATGAGCAGTTCTTC
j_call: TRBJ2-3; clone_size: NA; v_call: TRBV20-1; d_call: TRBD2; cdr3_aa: CSAPGAGGRGTDTQYF; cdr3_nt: TGCAGTGCTCCTGGAGCGGGGGGGCGGGGCACAGATACGCAGTATTTT
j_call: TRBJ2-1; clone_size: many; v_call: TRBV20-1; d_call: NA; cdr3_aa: CSARDAGAHSYNEQFF; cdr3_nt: TGCAGTGCTAGAGATGCAGGGGCGCACTCCTACAATGAGCAGTTCTTC
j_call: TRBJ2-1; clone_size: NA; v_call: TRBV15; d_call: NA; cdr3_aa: CATSTYPVRGREQFF; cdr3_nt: TGTGCCACCAGCACATACCCAGTCAGGGGGAGGGAGCAGTTCTTC
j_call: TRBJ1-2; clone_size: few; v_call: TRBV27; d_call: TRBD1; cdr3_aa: CASSPTRTGGGYGYTF; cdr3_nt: TGTGCCAGCAGTCCGACAAGGACAGGGGGCGGCTATGGCTACACCTTC
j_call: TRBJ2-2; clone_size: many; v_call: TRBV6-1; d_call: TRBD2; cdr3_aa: CASEKRGGSGELFF; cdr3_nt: TGTGCCAGCGAAAAGCGGGGGGGCAGCGGGGAGCTGTTTTTT